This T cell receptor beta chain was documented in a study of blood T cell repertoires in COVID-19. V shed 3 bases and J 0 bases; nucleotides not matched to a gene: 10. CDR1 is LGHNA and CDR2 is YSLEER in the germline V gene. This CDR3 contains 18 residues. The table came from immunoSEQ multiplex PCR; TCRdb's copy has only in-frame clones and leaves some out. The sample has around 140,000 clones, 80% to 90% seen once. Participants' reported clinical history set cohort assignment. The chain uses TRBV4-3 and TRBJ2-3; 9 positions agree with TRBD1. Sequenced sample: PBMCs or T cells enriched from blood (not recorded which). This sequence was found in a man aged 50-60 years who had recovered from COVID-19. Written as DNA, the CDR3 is TGCGCCAGCAGCCAGATCCGGGACAGGGAATGGAGCACAGATACGCAGTATTTT. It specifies CASSQIRDREWSTDTQYF.